One sample yielded the 16 T cell receptor beta chains listed below, sequenced in a study of shared T cell receptors in the human thymus. The table came from immunoSEQ multiplex PCR; TCRdb's copy has only in-frame clones and leaves some out. The profile shows hundreds of thousands of clones, 88% of them singletons. The data also belong to a second study, concerning human thymus T cells.

The sample consisted of thymocytes. Source of these receptors: a boy younger than two with a congenital heart defect.

This clone was seen just once. V usage is TRBV27 and J usage is TRBJ2-7; a possible D gene is TRBD1 (6 bases). The CDR3 runs to 14 residues. Germline V gives CDR1 MNHEY, CDR2 SMNVEV (reference sequence). V lost 5 bases to trimming and J lost 3 bases, with 14 bases between them. CDR3: CASSPDGQYYEQYF. The DNA of the CDR3 is TGTGCCAGCAGTCCGGATGGACAGTACTACGAGCAGTACTTC.

This chain connects TRBV5-4 to TRBJ2-7; 15 positions agree with TRBD2. CDR1 is SGHNT and CDR2 is YYREEE in the germline V gene (reference sequence). The ends lost 4 bases at V and 2 bases at J; junction bases unmatched: 13. The CDR3 consists of 19 residues. Written as DNA, the CDR3 is TGTGCCAGCAGCAGAACCGGGACTAGCGGGAGGTCGAGGGCCTACGAGCAGTACTTC. Amino acid sequence: CASSRTGTSGRSRAYEQYF.

The CDR3 reads CASRPGLAGETQYF. In nucleotides, the CDR3 is TGTGCCAGCAGACCGGGACTAGCCGGGGAGACCCAGTACTTC. The chain uses TRBV25-1 and TRBJ2-5; 9 nucleotides match TRBD2. Losses at the gene ends were 6 bases for V and 5 bases for J; bases not matched to a gene: 7. The CDR3 sequence is 14 residues long. Germline V lookup: CDR1 MGHDK, CDR2 SYGVNS.

The gene calls are TRBV25-1 and TRBJ2-7, with 8 bases aligning to TRBD1. The V and J ends lost 4 bases and 4 bases, in that order; junction bases with no gene match: 12. The CDR3 runs to 16 residues. From germline, CDR1 is MGHDK and CDR2 SYGVNS. The DNA of the CDR3 is TGTGCCAGCAGTGCAACGGACAGGGTTGCGATGTACGAGCAGTACTTC. Its protein is CASSATDRVAMYEQYF.

The genes are TRBV29-1 and TRBJ1-2; 7 bases agree with TRBD1. Germline loops: CDR1 SQVTM, CDR2 ANQGSEA. V trimming: 8 bases; J trimming: 0 bases; junction bases outside the gene matches: 9. CDR3 size: 14 residues. CDR3 in amino acids: CSFNLQGSNYGYTF. For the CDR3, the DNA is TGCAGCTTTAACCTACAGGGGTCTAACTATGGCTACACCTTC.

The rearrangement uses TRBV10-3 and TRBJ1-5; 8 bases fit TRBD1. Trimming cost V 0 bases and J 5 bases; bases outside gene matches: 6. The CDR3 length is 16 residues. Germline V gene lookup returns CDR1 ENHRY and CDR2 SYGVKD. The CDR3 DNA is TGTGCCATCAGTGAGTCGGGACAGGCTCCCCATCAGCCCCAGCATTTT. Encoded protein: CAISESGQAPHQPQHF.

This rearrangement joins TRBV15 to TRBJ2-3; maybe TRBD1 (6 bases). CDR1 LNHNV and CDR2 YYDKDF come from the germline V gene (reference sequence). The CDR3 sequence is 16 residues long. With 1 base removed from V and 4 bases from J, the gap between germline ends came to 15 bases. The CDR3 is CATSRAGHLFSDTQYF. CDR3 sequence (DNA): TGTGCCACCAGCAGAGCGGGACACCTTTTTTCAGATACGCAGTATTTT.

V and J are TRBV4-2 and TRBJ2-1; 8 nucleotides line up with TRBD2. The CDR3 covers 16 residues. CDR1 is LGHNA and CDR2 is YNFKEQ in the germline V gene. With 0 bases clipped from V and 9 bases from J, the junction kept 10 bases outside the gene matches. The CDR3 loop reads CASSQDNRLAGSEQFF. In DNA, the CDR3 is TGTGCCAGCAGCCAAGATAATCGCCTAGCGGGTAGTGAGCAGTTCTTC.

This clone was counted a single time. The genes are TRBV4-3 and TRBJ2-5; 16 positions agree with TRBD2. Germline V lookup: CDR1 LGHNA, CDR2 YSLEER. The V and J ends lost 3 bases and 5 bases, in that order; junction bases with no gene match: 12. This CDR3 is 19 amino acids long. CDR3 protein: CASSQVPGLAGGWGETQYF. CDR3 bases: TGCGCCAGCAGCCAGGTCCCGGGACTAGCGGGAGGGTGGGGGGAGACCCAGTACTTC.

V is TRBV27 and J is TRBJ2-7, with a weak D call TRBD2 (5 bases). The CDR3 totals 13 residues. Between the trimmed V and J ends, which lost 8 bases and 0 bases, there was a span of 11 bases. Germline V gene lookup returns CDR1 MNHEY and CDR2 SMNVEV (reference sequence). The CDR3 is CASVDGGSYEQYF. CDR3 nucleotide sequence: TGTGCCAGCGTCGACGGAGGCTCCTACGAGCAGTACTTC.

This chain links TRBV6-1 with TRBJ1-1; D remains ambiguous. This CDR3 is 13 amino acids long. Germline V lookup: CDR1 MNHNS, CDR2 SASEGT. V was clipped by 7 bases and J by 1 base, with 10 bases between them. The CDR3 DNA reads as TGTGCCAGCAAGGAGGGCCCGAACACTGAAGCTTTCTTT. Amino acids: CASKEGPNTEAFF.

The V and J genes are TRBV28 and TRBJ2-7; 9 bases match TRBD2. After removal of 7 bases from V and 0 bases from J, the junction contained 16 bases not matched to a gene. Germline CDR1 and CDR2: MDHEN and SYDVKM. The CDR3 length is 18 residues. CDR3 region: CASTPGPATSGGSYEQYF. The CDR3 coding sequence is TGTGCCAGCACCCCAGGTCCAGCGACTAGCGGAGGCTCCTACGAGCAGTACTTC. Full variable domain (outside the CDR3, taken from reference TRBV28 and TRBJ2-7): DVKVTQSSRYLVKRTGEKVFLECVQDMDHENMFWYRQDPGLGLRLIYFSYDVKMKEKGDIPEGYSVSREKKERFSLILESASTNQTSMYLCASTPGPATSGGSYEQYFGPGTRLTVT.

This sequence joins TRBV28 and TRBJ2-7, with D perhaps TRBD2 (8 bases). CDR1 is MDHEN, CDR2 SYDVKM, per germline. The CDR3 runs 19 residues. Trimming cost V 5 bases and J 4 bases, with 30 bases left between them. In DNA, the CDR3 is TGTGCCAGCAGTATCCTCGGGGGGGAGATAAGGACAGGCTTTTACGAGCAGTACTTC. Translating it yields CASSILGGEIRTGFYEQYF. Full variable domain (outside the CDR3, taken from reference TRBV28 and TRBJ2-7): DVKVTQSSRYLVKRTGEKVFLECVQDMDHENMFWYRQDPGLGLRLIYFSYDVKMKEKGDIPEGYSVSREKKERFSLILESASTNQTSMYLCASSILGGEIRTGFYEQYFGPGTRLTVT.

The chain couples TRBV4-3 to TRBJ2-7; D gene unclear. CDR3 size: 16 residues. Germline V CDR1 and CDR2: LGHNA, YSLEER. Trimming took off 1 base at V and 3 bases at J, with 16 bases between the two ends. CDR3 protein: CASSQVVRQTHYEQYF. CDR3 in DNA: TGCGCCAGCAGCCAAGTAGTTCGCCAGACACACTACGAGCAGTACTTC.

A remark on this clone: At one end, the junction sequence differs from germline, possibly due to a read error. The chain carries TRBV7-9 and TRBJ2-1, with a possible D match to TRBD2 (5 bases). This CDR3 comprises 13 residues. Germline values: CDR1 SEHNR, CDR2 FQNEAQ (reference sequence). CDR3 in DNA: TGTGCCAGCAACTTCACTAGTAACTCAGATGGGATCTTC. This codes for CASNFTSNSDGIF.

This chain joins TRBV13 and TRBJ2-7; D is perhaps TRBD1 (5 bases). The CDR3 runs to 13 residues. Germline V gene lookup returns CDR1 PRHDT and CDR2 FYEKMQ (reference sequence). Between the trimmed V and J ends, which lost 2 bases and 6 bases, there was a span of 11 bases. The CDR3 loop reads CASSLKGPTEQYF. The DNA of the CDR3 is TGTGCCAGCAGCTTAAAGGGGCCCACCGAGCAGTACTTC.